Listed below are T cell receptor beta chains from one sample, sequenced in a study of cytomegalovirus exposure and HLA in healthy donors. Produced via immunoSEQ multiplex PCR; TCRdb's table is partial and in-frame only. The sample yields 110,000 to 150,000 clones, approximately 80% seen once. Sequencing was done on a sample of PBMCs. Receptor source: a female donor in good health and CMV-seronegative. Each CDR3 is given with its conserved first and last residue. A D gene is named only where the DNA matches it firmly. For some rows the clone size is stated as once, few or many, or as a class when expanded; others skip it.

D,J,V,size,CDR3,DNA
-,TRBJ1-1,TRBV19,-,CASSIAARGRTEAFF,TGTGCCAGTAGTATAGCGGCCAGGGGAAGAACTGAAGCTTTCTTT
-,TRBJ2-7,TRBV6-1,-,CASRTRFGSYEQYF,TGTGCCAGCAGGACACGATTTGGCTCCTACGAGCAGTACTTC
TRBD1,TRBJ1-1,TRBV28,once,CASSPTGGRTEAFF,TGTGCCAGCAGCCCGACAGGGGGGAGGACTGAAGCTTTCTTT
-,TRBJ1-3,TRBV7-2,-,CASSFVDTPGNTIYF,TGTGCCAGCAGCTTCGTCGACACCCCTGGAAACACCATATATTTT
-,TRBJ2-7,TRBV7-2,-,CASSTTDSQGYEQYF,TGTGCCAGCAGCACTACCGACAGCCAAGGTTACGAGCAGTACTTC
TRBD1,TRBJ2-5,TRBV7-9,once,CASSLKGAGETQYF,TGTGCCAGCAGCTTAAAGGGGGCAGGGGAGACCCAGTACTTC
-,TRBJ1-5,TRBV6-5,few,CASSYSNDRNQPQHF,TGTGCCAGCAGTTACTCGAACGACAGGAATCAGCCCCAGCATTTT
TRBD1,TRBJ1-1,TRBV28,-,CASSLLDRDTEAFF,TGTGCCAGCAGTTTACTGGACAGGGATACTGAAGCTTTCTTT
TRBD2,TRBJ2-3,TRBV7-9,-,CASSLGERGLSTDTQYF,TGTGCCAGCAGCTTAGGCGAGCGGGGGCTTAGCACAGATACGCAGTATTTT
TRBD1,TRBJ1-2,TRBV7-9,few,CASSRPGQGRDYGYTF,TGTGCCAGCAGCCGACCGGGACAGGGACGGGACTATGGCTACACCTTC
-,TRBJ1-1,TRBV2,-,CASSDLTEAFF,TGTGCCAGCAGTGACCTCACTGAAGCTTTCTTT
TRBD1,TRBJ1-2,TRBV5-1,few,CASSLAGTGSYGYTF,TGCGCCAGCAGCTTGGCGGGGACAGGGAGCTATGGCTACACCTTC
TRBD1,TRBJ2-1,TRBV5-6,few,CASSLGTGPTYNEQFF,TGTGCCAGCAGCTTGGGGACAGGGCCGACCTACAATGAGCAGTTCTTC
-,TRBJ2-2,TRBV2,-,CASSHGPLAGTGELFF,TGTGCCAGCAGCCATGGCCCTCTGGCGGGCACCGGGGAGCTGTTTTTT
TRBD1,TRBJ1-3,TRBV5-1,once,CASSWTGQGEGNTIYF,TGCGCCAGCAGCTGGACGGGACAGGGTGAAGGAAACACCATATATTTT
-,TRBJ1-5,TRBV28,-,CASSWGDINQPQHF,TGTGCCAGCAGCTGGGGAGACATTAATCAGCCCCAGCATTTT
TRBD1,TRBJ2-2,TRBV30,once,CAWGTGNTGELFF,TGTGCCTGGGGGACAGGGAACACCGGGGAGCTGTTTTTT
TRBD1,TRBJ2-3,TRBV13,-,CASSSYPGQGAITQYF,TGTGCCAGCAGCTCTTACCCGGGACAGGGGGCCATAACGCAGTATTTT
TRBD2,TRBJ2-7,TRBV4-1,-,CASSPRGGEQYF,TGCGCCAGCAGCCCCCGGGGGGGTGAGCAGTACTTC
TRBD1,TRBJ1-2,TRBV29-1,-,CSVDRDRGLIYGYTF,TGCAGCGTAGACCGGGACAGGGGGTTGATCTATGGCTACACCTTC
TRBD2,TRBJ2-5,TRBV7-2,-,CASSSTSGSQETQYF,TGTGCCAGCAGCTCGACTAGCGGGAGCCAAGAGACCCAGTACTTC
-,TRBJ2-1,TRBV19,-,CASSIGGRTGEQFF,TGTGCCAGTAGTATAGGCGGGCGGACTGGTGAGCAGTTCTTC
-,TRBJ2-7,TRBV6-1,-,CASSEARVRSEQYF,TGTGCCAGCAGTGAAGCGAGGGTAAGGTCCGAGCAGTACTTC
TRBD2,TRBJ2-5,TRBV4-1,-,CASSQDRWGGIQETQYF,TGCGCCAGCAGCCAAGATAGATGGGGGGGAATTCAAGAGACCCAGTACTTC
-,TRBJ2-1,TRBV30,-,CAWRISSYNEQFF,TGTGCCTGGAGGATTAGCTCCTACAATGAGCAGTTCTTC
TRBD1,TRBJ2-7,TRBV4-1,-,CASSQPGQGPYEQYF,TGCGCCAGCAGCCAACCGGGACAGGGTCCCTACGAGCAGTACTTC
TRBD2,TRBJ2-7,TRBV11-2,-,CASSLGAGGPSSYSYEQYF,TGTGCCAGCAGCTTAGGAGCGGGAGGGCCGAGCTCCTACTCCTACGAGCAGTACTTC
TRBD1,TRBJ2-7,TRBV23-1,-,CASSRSFGERDRGNNFNHHEQYF,TGCGCCAGCAGTCGTTCATTCGGAGAAAGGGACAGGGGTAATAATTTTAATCATCACGAGCAGTACTTC
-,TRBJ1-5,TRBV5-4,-,CASSLGGINQPQHF,TGTGCCAGCAGCTTGGGAGGGATCAATCAGCCCCAGCATTTT
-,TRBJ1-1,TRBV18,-,CASSPTGGNGEAFF,TGTGCCAGCTCACCAACGGGGGGGAACGGTGAAGCTTTCTTT
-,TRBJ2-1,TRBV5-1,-,CASSLGGVSSSYNEQFF,TGCGCCAGCAGCTTGGGGGGAGTATCAAGCTCCTACAATGAGCAGTTCTTC
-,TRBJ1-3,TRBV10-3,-,CAISETGLSGNTIYF,TGTGCCATCAGTGAGACAGGGTTGTCTGGAAACACCATATATTTT
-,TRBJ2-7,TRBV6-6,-,CASSPLTTLSTSEQYF,TGTGCCAGCAGCCCACTCACGACACTCTCCACTTCTGAGCAGTACTTC
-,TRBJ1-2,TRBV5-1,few,CASSLDSPNYGYTF,TGCGCCAGCAGCTTGGACAGTCCTAACTATGGCTACACCTTC
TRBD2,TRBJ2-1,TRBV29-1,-,CSVEGIAGYYNEQFF,TGCAGCGTTGAAGGCATAGCGGGTTACTACAATGAGCAGTTCTTC
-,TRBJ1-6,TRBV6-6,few,CASSIRQDNSPLHF,TGTGCCAGCAGCATTCGACAGGATAATTCACCCCTCCACTTT
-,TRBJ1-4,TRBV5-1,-,CASSPDRVSNEKLFF,TGCGCCAGCAGCCCGGACAGAGTTTCTAATGAAAAACTGTTTTTT
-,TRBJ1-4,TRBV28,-,CASNTGSSYEKLFF,TGTGCCAGCAATACAGGATCCTCGTATGAAAAACTGTTTTTT
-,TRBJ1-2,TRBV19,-,CASSLVGEYRYGYTF,TGTGCCAGTAGTCTGGTCGGGGAGTATCGGTATGGCTACACCTTC
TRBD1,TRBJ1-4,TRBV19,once,CASSKGQGNEKLFF,TGTGCCAGTAGTAAAGGACAGGGGAATGAAAAACTGTTTTTT
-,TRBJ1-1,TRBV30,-,CAWSGSDTSPNTEAFF,TGTGCCTGGAGTGGTAGTGACACTTCCCCGAACACTGAAGCTTTCTTT
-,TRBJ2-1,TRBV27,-,CASSLRRGLWGSNEQFF,TGTGCCAGCAGTTTAAGAAGGGGACTTTGGGGGAGCAATGAGCAGTTCTTC
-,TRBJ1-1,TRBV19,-,CASSIGFTGRFEAEAFF,TGTGCCAGTAGTATCGGGTTCACAGGCCGATTCGAGGCTGAAGCTTTCTTT
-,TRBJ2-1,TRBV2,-,CASRSAEQFF,TGTGCCAGCCGTAGCGCTGAGCAGTTCTTC
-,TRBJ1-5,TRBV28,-,CASSIGGGNQPQHF,TGTGCCAGCAGTATAGGGGGGGGCAATCAGCCCCAGCATTTT
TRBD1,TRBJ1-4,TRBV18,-,CASSPGQRNEKLFF,TGTGCCAGCTCCCCGGGACAGCGAAATGAAAAACTGTTTTTT
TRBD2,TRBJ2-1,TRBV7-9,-,CSSSLVLAGSRNEQFF,TGTTCCAGCAGCTTAGTTTTAGCGGGTTCGCGTAATGAGCAGTTCTTC
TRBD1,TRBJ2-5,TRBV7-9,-,CASSQGQGSVETQYF,TGTGCCAGCAGCCAAGGACAGGGGAGTGTGGAGACCCAGTACTTC
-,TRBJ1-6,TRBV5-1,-,CASSPTNSGHSPLHF,TGCGCCAGCAGCCCTACAAACAGCGGCCATTCACCCCTCCACTTT
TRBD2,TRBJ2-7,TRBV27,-,CASSEPGLAGEQYF,TGTGCCAGCAGTGAACCGGGACTAGCGGGGGAGCAGTACTTC
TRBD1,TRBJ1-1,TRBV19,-,CASSLQTGGTEAFF,TGTGCCAGTAGTCTACAGACAGGGGGCACTGAAGCTTTCTTT
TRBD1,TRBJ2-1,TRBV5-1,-,CASSWGQGMNEQFF,TGCGCCAGCAGCTGGGGACAGGGAATGAATGAGCAGTTCTTC
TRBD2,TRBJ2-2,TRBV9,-,CASSTRLAENTGELFF,TGTGCCAGCAGCACCCGACTAGCGGAGAACACCGGGGAGCTGTTTTTT
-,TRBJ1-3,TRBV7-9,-,CASRLGTQGNTIYF,TGTGCCAGCAGGCTAGGGACTCAGGGAAACACCATATATTTT
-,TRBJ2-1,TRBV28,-,CASSHDGSSYNEQFF,TGTGCCAGCAGCCACGACGGGAGCTCCTACAATGAGCAGTTCTTC
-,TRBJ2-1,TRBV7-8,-,CASSLVGGPSGEQFF,TGTGCCAGCAGCTTAGTTGGGGGCCCGTCAGGTGAGCAGTTCTTC
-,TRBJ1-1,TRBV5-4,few,CASSLGENTEAFF,TGTGCCAGCAGCTTAGGGGAGAACACTGAAGCTTTCTTT
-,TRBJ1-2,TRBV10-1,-,CASIRGNYGYTF,TGCGCCAGCATCCGCGGAAACTATGGCTACACCTTC
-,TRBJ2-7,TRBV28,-,CASSLGHTYEQYF,TGTGCCAGCAGTTTGGGACATACCTACGAGCAGTACTTC
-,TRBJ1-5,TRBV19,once,CATIERGSGNQPQHF,TGTGCCACCATCGAGCGGGGTTCGGGCAATCAGCCCCAGCATTTT